The T cell receptor beta chain under discussion was sequenced for a study of blood T cell repertoires in COVID-19 (TCRdb year 2020). Notes on the research overall: The collaborator samples originated in the United States, Italy and Spain and spanned the acute and convalescent phases of COVID-19. The prospective study material was composed of cDNA or gDNA derived from T cells, B-cell-depleted T cells, or PBMCs. Deeply sampled blood TCRbeta repertoires from subjects exposed to, actively infected with, or recovered from COVID-19 were included in the dataset. The samples were drawn from two sources: the first 160 participants of the ongoing ImmuneRACE study, and 1,000 to 1,500 subjects contributed by 6 global collaborators. A freely available public database, intended as a resource for researchers studying the immune response to SARS-CoV-2, is where the repertoires were released. Sample metadata almost always included a de-identified subject ID, COVID-19 status, age in years and sex. Where available, HLA class I and class II types were obtained from metadata supplied by the sample provider rather than from assay-based typing.

TCRbeta CDR3 regions were amplified from genomic DNA by means of the immunoSEQ Assay, a bias-controlled multiplex PCR. The authors' pipeline ran thus. The number of nucleated cells in each sample was estimated from the amplification of reference gene primers within the assay. Sequence reads were collapsed and filtered to measure the absolute abundance of every unique TCRbeta CDR3 rearrangement. For each sample, productive Simpson clonality was calculated as the square root of Simpson's diversity index over productive rearrangements. The table comes from immuneACCESS by way of TCRdb, which keeps in-frame sequences with V and J called. Part of the clones is missing from these tables; in studies checked, under half for an unresolved V gene and the rest for unknown reasons. V, J and clone size are those of that table, while D and trimming were read from the DNA. This sample is represented by about 160,000 clones; 81% of them were singletons. The ten largest clonotypes hold about 6% of the sample.

From its cysteine to its phenylalanine, the CDR3 spans 12 amino acids. CDR3 DNA only is kept here, 36 bases in frame from base 1. V sheds 6 bases and J sheds 9 bases, leaving 17 bases between their ends. CDR1 SQVTM and CDR2 ANQGSEA were looked up in the germline V gene. Study-wide conclusions, independent of this receptor: How much clinical and demographic metadata was included differed by source and by participant, and the metadata was provided uncurated.

Worth noting for this clone: It lacks a known antigen. There are no base qualities to consult, and no much larger clone falls within one base.

In the prospective study, participants were about 18 to 100 years old, resided in under 30 geographic areas of the United States, and were enrolled through a virtual design. Cohort assignment in the prospective study relied on participant-reported clinical history from a screening survey and a study questionnaire. Each participant in the prospective study had whole blood, serum and a nasopharyngeal or oropharyngeal swab collected by mobile phlebotomists. Additional blood draws and questionnaires over an approximately 2-month period could optionally be provided by prospective study participants. Blood samples from the prospective study were shipped frozen or at room temperature prior to DNA extraction.

The specimen sequenced was PBMCs or T cells enriched from blood (not recorded which). The sequence is built from TRBV29-1 and TRBJ1-1, and perhaps TRBD1 as D gene, on 6 matching bases. The TCR comes from a woman aged 35 to 49 with acute COVID-19. This receptor has the CDR3 CSVADSRRKAFF. The DNA sequence is TGCAGCGTCGCGGACAGCCGGAGGAAAGCTTTCTTT. Reference TRBV29-1 and TRBJ1-1 genes cover what lies past the CDR3, so the full variable domain is SAVISQKPSRDICQRGTSLTIQCQVDSQVTMMFWYRQQPGQSLTLIATANQGSEATYESGFVIDKFPISRPNLTFSTLTVSNMSPEDSSIYLCSVADSRRKAFFGQGTRLTVV.